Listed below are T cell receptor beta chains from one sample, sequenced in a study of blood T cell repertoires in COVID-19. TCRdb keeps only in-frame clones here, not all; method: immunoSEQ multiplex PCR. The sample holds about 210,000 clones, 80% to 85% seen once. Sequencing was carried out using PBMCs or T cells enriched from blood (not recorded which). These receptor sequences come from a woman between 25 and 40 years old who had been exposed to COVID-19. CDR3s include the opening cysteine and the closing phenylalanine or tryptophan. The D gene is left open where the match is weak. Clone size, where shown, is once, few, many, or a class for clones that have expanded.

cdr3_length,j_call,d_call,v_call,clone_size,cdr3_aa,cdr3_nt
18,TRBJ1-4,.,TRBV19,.,CASSRATGQLATNEKLFF,TGTGCCAGTAGTAGGGCCACAGGACAGCTGGCAACTAATGAAAAACTGTTTTTT
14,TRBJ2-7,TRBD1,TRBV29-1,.,CSVVDRASSYEQYF,TGCAGCGTTGTAGACAGGGCGTCATCCTACGAGCAGTACTTC
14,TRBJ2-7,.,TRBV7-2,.,CASSSKPGLVEQYF,TGTGCCAGCAGCTCAAAACCGGGACTCGTGGAGCAGTACTTC
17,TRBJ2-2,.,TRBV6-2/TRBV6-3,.,CASSYSRWQGNTGELFF,TGTGCCAGCAGTTACTCAAGGTGGCAGGGGAACACCGGGGAGCTGTTTTTT
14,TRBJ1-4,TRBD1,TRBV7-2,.,CASSLEQGARKLFF,TGTGCCAGCAGCTTAGAGCAGGGGGCGCGGAAACTGTTTTTT
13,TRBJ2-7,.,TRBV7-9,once,CAGGGATTYEQYF,TGTGCCGGTGGAGGGGCTACCACCTACGAGCAGTACTTC
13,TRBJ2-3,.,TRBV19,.,CASSIDTSGEQYF,TGTGCCAGTAGTATAGATACGTCGGGGGAGCAGTATTTT
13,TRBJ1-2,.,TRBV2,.,CASSGTANYGYTF,TGTGCCAGCAGTGGGACAGCCAACTATGGCTACACCTTC
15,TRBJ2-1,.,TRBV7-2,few,CASSLGAGQYNEQFF,TGTGCCAGCAGCTTAGGAGCGGGCCAGTACAATGAGCAGTTCTTC
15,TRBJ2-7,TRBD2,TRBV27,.,CASSFTPGGYGEQYF,TGTGCCAGCAGTTTCACCCCGGGGGGGTACGGCGAGCAGTACTTC
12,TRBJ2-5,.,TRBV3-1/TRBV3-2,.,CASSQDRETQYF,TGTGCCAGCAGCCAAGATCGGGAGACCCAGTACTTC
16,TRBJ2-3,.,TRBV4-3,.,CASSQERGRGTDTQYF,TGCGCCAGCAGCCAAGAAAGGGGGAGAGGCACAGATACGCAGTATTTT
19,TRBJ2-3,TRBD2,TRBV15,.,CATSNRKSGGPGFTDTQYF,TGTGCCACCAGCAACCGAAAGAGCGGGGGCCCAGGCTTTACAGATACGCAGTATTTT
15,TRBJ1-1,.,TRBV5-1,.,CASTPRGGIHTEAFF,TGCGCCAGCACCCCCCGGGGGGGAATTCACACTGAAGCTTTCTTT